This T cell receptor beta chain was captured by sequencing in a study of T cells in Graves' hyperthyroidism and ophthalmopathy. General study points: Most thyroid clonotypes expanded above 0.001 appeared in blood too. Using 13 V-J features, a model discriminated ophthalmopathy from stable hyperthyroidism. Model output signaled ophthalmopathy a median roughly 6.5 months ahead of onset.

There were TCR beta CDR3 regions amplified from RNA transcripts. HTBI primers drove first-round RT-PCR of the TCR CDR3. TCRdb reanalysed the multiplex PCR reads using MiXCR and keeps one entry per CDR3 protein. The sample comprises 280,000 or so distinct CDR3 sequences, about 15% of which are singletons, and more than 30% rests with the top ten. Trimming removed 8 bases at V and 3 bases at J, with 12 bases between. The CDR3 has 13 amino acids. The germline V gene encodes CDR1 SNHLY and CDR2 FYNNEI. Patients having uncontrolled infection, another autoimmune disease, pregnancy or lactation were not included. There are many counts of this clonotype. Antigen specificity is unknown.

The sequence was obtained from a woman between 45 and 60 years old with Graves' hyperthyroidism that later progressed to Graves' ophthalmopathy. The sequenced material came from blood. The chain joins TRBV2 to TRBJ2-3; D is possibly TRBD1 (6 bases). CDR3 in amino acids: CASGWGRTDTQYF. The CDR3 DNA reads as TGTGCCAGCGGTTGGGGGCGGACAGATACGCAGTATTTT.